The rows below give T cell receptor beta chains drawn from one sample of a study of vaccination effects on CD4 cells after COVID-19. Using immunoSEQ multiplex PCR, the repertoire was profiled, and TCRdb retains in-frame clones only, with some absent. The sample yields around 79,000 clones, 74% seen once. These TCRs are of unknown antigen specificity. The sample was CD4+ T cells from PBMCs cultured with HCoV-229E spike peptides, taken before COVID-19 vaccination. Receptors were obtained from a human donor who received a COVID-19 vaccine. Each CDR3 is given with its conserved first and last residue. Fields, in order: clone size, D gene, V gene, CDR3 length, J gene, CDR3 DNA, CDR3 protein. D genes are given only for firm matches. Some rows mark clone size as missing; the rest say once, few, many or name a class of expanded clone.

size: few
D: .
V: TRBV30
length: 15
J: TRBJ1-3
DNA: TGTGCCTGGAGTGGTAACAGCCTTTCCGGAAACACCATATATTTT
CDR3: CAWSGNSLSGNTIYF

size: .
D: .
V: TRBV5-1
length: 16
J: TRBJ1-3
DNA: TGCGCCAGCAGCTTGGGGGTCACCTCCTCTGGAAACACCATATATTTT
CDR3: CASSLGVTSSGNTIYF

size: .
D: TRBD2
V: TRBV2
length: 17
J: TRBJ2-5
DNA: TGTGCCAGCAGTGAGGGGACTAGCGGGGGGTACCAAGAGACCCAGTACTTC
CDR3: CASSEGTSGGYQETQYF

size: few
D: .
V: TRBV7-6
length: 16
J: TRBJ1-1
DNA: TGTGCCAGCAGCTTAGTGGGGGACACGATGAACACTGAAGCTTTCTTT
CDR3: CASSLVGDTMNTEAFF

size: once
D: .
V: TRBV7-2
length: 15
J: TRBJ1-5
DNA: TGTGCCAGCAGCTTAACAGGGAGTTTGGGTGAGCCCCAGCATTTT
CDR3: CASSLTGSLGEPQHF

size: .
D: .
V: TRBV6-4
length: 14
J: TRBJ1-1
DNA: TGTGCCAGCAGCCCCCTAGGGGGGAACACTGAAGCTTTCTTT
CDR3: CASSPLGGNTEAFF

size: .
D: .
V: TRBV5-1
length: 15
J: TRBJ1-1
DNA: TGCGCCAGCAGCTTGGCCGTGGGCATGAACACTGAAGCTTTCTTT
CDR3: CASSLAVGMNTEAFF

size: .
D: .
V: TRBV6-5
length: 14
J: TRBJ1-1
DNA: TGTGCCAGCACCTATGAGGGCACCAACACTGAAGCTTTCTTT
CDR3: CASTYEGTNTEAFF

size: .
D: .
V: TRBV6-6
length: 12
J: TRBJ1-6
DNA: TGTGCCAGCAGCCCCACCGGACCCCCCCTCCACTTT
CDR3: CASSPTGPPLHF

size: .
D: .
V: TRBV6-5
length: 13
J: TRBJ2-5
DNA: TGTGCCAGCAGCAAACAGGGCCAAGAGACCCAGTACTTC
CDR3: CASSKQGQETQYF

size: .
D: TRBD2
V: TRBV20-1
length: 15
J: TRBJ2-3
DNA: TGCAGTGCTAGTGCCGGACTAGCGGGGTTAGGTACGCAGTATTTT
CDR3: CSASAGLAGLGTQYF

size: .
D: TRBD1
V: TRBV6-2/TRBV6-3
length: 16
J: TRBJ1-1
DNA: TGTGCCAGCAGTTACGGGGGCCACAGGGGTGGGACTGAAGCTTTCTTT
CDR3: CASSYGGHRGGTEAFF

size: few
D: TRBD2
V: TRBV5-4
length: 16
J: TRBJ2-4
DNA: TGTGCCAGCAGCTTGGATGCTAGCGGGGGCAAAAACATTCAGTACTTC
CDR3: CASSLDASGGKNIQYF

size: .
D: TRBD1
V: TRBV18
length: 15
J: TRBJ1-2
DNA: TGTGCCAGCTCAGCCCAGGGACAGAGTAACTATGGCTACACCTTC
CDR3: CASSAQGQSNYGYTF

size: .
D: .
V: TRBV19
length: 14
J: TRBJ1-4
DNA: TGTGCCAGTAGTATCCAGTCGGCTAATGAAAAACTGTTTTTT
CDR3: CASSIQSANEKLFF

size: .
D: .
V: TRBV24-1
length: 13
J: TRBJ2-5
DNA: TGTGCCACCAGTGAGGGGGCGCGGGGGACCCAGTACTTC
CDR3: CATSEGARGTQYF

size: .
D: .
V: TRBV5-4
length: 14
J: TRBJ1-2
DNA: TGTGCCAGCAGCGACCCTAGGGGGGGTTATGGCTACACCTTC
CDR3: CASSDPRGGYGYTF

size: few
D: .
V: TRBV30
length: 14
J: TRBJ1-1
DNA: TGTGCCTGGAGTCGAATTAGGGCAGGGACTGAAGCTTTCTTT
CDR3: CAWSRIRAGTEAFF

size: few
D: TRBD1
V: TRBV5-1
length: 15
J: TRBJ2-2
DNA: TGCGCCAGCAGCCTAACAGGGGAAGTCACCGGGGAGCTGTTTTTT
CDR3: CASSLTGEVTGELFF

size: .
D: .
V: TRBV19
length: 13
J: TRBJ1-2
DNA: TGTGCCAGTAGTGGGCAGCGCTATTATGGCTACACCTTC
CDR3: CASSGQRYYGYTF

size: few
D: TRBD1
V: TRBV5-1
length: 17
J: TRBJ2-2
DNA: TGCGCCAGCAGCTTGCGGACAGGGAAGGCGAACACCGGGGAGCTGTTTTTT
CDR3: CASSLRTGKANTGELFF

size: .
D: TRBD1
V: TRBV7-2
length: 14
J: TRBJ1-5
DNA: TGTGCCAGCAGCCCGGACAGGGGCTATCAGCCCCAGCATTTT
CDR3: CASSPDRGYQPQHF

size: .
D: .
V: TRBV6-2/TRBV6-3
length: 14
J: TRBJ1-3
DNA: TGTGCCAGCAGTTACTCGAGCGCGAGCAACACCATATATTTT
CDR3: CASSYSSASNTIYF